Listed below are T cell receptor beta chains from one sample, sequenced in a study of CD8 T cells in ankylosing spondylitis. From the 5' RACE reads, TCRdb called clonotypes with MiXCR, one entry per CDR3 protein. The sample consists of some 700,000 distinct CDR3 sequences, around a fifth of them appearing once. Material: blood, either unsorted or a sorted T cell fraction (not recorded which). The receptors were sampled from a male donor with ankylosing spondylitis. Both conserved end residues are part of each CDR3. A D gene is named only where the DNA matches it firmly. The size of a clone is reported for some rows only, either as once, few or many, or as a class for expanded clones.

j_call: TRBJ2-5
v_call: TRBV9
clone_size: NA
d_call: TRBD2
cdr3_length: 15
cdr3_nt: TGTGCCAGCAGCGTAGCCCTAGCGGGAGGAGAGACCCAGTACTTC
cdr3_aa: CASSVALAGGETQYF

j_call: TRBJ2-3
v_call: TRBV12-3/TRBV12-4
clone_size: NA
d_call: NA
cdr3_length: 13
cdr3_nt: TGTGCCAGCAGTTTACTGGAAGGAAGAGGGCAGTATTTT
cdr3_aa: CASSLLEGRGQYF

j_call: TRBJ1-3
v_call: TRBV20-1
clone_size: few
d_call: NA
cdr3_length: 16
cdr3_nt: TGCAGTGCTAGAGAGGGAGGGCAGGGCCCTGGAAACACCATATATTTT
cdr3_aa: CSAREGGQGPGNTIYF

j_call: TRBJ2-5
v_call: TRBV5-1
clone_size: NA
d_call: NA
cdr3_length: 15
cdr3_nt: TGCGCCAGCAGCTTGGGCGGGCAGAACCAAGAGACCCAGTACTTC
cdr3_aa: CASSLGGQNQETQYF

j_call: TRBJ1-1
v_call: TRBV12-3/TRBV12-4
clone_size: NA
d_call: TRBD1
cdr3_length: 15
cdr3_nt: TGTGCCAGCAGTCTGGCAGGGGGGGAGCCAACTGAAGCTTTCTTT
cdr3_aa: CASSLAGGEPTEAFF

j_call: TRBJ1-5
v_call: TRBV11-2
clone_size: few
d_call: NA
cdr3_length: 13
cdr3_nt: TGTGCCAGCAGCTTAGCCTCTTATCAGCCCCAGCATTTT
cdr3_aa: CASSLASYQPQHF

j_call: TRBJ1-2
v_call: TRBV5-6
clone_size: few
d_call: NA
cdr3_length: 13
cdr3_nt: TGTGCCAGCAGCTATCAGGGGATCTATGGCTACACCTTC
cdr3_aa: CASSYQGIYGYTF

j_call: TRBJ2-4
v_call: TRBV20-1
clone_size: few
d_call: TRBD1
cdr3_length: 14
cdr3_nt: TGCAGTGCTAGTTCCGGGACAGGGGGGAACATTCAGTACTTC
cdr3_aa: CSASSGTGGNIQYF

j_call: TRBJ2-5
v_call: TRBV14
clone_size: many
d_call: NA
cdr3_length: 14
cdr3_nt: TGTGCCAGCAGTGGAGTGGGCAATCAAGAGACCCAGTACTTC
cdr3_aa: CASSGVGNQETQYF

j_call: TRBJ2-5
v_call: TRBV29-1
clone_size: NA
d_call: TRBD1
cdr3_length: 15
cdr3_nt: TGCAGCGTTGAATTGGGTGACAGGGGACAAGAGACCCAGTACTTC
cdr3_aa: CSVELGDRGQETQYF

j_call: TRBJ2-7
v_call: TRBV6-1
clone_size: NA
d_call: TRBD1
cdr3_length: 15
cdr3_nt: TGTGCCAGCACCCCACCGGGACAGGGGTTCTACGAGCAGTACTTC
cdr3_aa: CASTPPGQGFYEQYF

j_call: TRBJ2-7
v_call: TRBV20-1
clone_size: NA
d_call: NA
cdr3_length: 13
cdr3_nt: TGCAGTGCTTGGGACTTGGGGGCCTACGAGCAGTACTTC
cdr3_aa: CSAWDLGAYEQYF

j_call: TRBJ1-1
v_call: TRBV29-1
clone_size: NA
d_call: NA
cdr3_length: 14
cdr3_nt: TGCAGCGCCGGGGGAATACGGGGGAACACTGAAGCTTTCTTT
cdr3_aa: CSAGGIRGNTEAFF

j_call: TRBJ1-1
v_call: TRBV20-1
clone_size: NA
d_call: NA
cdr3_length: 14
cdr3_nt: TGCAGTGCTGCCCCACGTAACAGATCAACTGAAGCTTTCTTT
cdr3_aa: CSAAPRNRSTEAFF

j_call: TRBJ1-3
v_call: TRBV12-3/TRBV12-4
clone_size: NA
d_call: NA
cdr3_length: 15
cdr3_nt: TGTGCCAGCAGTTTCGCAGGGGCCTCTGGAAACACCATATATTTT
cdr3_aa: CASSFAGASGNTIYF

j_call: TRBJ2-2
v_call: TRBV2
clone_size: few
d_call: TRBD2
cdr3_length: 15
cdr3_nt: TGTGCCAGCAGTGTTAAGACTAGCGGGACCGGGGAGCTGTTTTTT
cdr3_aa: CASSVKTSGTGELFF

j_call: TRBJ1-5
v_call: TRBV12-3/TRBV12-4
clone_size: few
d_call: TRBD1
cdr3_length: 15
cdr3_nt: TGTGCCAGCAGCCGATCACAGGGGAGCAATCAGCCCCAGCATTTT
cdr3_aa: CASSRSQGSNQPQHF

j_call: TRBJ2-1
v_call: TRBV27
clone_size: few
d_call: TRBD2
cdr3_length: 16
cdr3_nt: TGTGCCAGCAGTTTAATTCCAGCGGGGGGGCCGGATGAGCAGTTCTTC
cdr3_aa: CASSLIPAGGPDEQFF

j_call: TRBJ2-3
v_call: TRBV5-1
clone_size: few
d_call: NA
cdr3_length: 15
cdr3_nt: TGCGCCAGCAGCTTGGAGGGCCTAGCAGGAGATACGCAGTATTTT
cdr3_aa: CASSLEGLAGDTQYF

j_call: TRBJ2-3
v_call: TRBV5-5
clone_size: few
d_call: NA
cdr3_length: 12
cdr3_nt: TGTGCCAGCAGCGTAGCTGACGATACGCAGTATTTT
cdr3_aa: CASSVADDTQYF

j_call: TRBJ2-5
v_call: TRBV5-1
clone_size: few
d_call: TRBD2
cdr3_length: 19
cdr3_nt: TGCGCCAGCAGCTTGGGCCATGGACTAGCGGGAGAGTTAGTGGAGACCCAGTACTTC
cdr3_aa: CASSLGHGLAGELVETQYF

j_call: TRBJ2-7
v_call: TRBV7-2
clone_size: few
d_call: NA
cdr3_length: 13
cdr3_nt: TGTGCCAGCAGCTTATTATCTCGCTACGAGCAGTACTTC
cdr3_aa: CASSLLSRYEQYF

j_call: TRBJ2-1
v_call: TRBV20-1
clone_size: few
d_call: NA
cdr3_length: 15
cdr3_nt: TGCAGTGCTAGCCGGGCGGGGTCTGATCACAATGAGCAGTTCTTC
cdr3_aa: CSASRAGSDHNEQFF

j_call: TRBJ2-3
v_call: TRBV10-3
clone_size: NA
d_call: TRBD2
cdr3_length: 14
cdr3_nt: TGTGCCATCAGTGCTAGCGGTAGCACAGATACGCAGTATTTT
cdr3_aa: CAISASGSTDTQYF

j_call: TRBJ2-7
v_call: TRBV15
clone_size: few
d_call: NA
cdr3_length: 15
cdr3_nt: TGTGCCACGTCCTTAGAGCTAAGGAGCTCCTACGAGCAGTACTTC
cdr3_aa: CATSLELRSSYEQYF

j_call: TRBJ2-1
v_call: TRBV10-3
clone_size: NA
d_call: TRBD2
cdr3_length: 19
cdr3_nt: TGTGCCATCAGCCCCAGGGCTAGCGGGTCCCCCCGCTCCTACAATGAGCAGTTCTTC
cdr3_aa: CAISPRASGSPRSYNEQFF

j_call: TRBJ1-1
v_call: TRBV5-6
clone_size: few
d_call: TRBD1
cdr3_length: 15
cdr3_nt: TGTGCCAGCAGCTTGACAGGGGGCAGGGACACTGAAGCTTTCTTT
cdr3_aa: CASSLTGGRDTEAFF

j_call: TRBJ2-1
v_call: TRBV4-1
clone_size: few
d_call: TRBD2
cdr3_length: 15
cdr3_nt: TGCGCCAGCAGCCAAGCTAGCGGAAGCACCGGTGAGCAGTTCTTC
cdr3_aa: CASSQASGSTGEQFF

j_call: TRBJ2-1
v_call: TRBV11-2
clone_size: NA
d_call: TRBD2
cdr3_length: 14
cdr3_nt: TGTGCCAGCAGACGTAGCGGGGGGAACAATGAGCAGTTCTTC
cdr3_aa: CASRRSGGNNEQFF

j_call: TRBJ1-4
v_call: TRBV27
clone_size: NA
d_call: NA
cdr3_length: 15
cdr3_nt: TGTGCCAGCACCAATGGCCTCGGAGGTGGGGAAAAACTGTTTTTT
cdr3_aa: CASTNGLGGGEKLFF

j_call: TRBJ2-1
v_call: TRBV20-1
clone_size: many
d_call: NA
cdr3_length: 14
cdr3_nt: TGCAGAGCTCAAGGGAGTGGATCCTACAATGAGCAGTTCTTC
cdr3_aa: CRAQGSGSYNEQFF

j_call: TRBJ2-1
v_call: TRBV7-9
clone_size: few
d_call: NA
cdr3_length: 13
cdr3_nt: TGTGCCAGCAGCTTTTTGGGACCCAATGAGCAGTTCTTC
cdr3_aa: CASSFLGPNEQFF

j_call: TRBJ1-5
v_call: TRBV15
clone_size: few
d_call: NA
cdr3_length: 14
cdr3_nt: TGTGCCACCAGCAGAGATCGAGAGGGTCAGCGCCAGCATTTT
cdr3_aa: CATSRDREGQRQHF

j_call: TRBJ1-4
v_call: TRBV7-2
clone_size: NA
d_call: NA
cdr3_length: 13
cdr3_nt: TGTGCCAGCAGGCGGAGGGTTAATGAAAAACTGTTGTTT
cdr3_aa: CASRRRVNEKLLF

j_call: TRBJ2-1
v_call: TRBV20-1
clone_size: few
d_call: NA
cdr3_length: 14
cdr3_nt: TGCAGTGCTAGTCCACTACTAGGCCTCAATGAGCAGTTCTTC
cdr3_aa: CSASPLLGLNEQFF

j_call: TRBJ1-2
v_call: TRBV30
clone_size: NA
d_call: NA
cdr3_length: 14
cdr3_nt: TGTGCCTGGAGTTCGGGATCCCGTGTTGATGGCTACACCTTC
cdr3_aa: CAWSSGSRVDGYTF

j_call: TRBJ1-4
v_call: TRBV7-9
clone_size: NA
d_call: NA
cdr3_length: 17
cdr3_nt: TGTGCCAGCAGCTTAGCCATAGGACTTGCAACTAATGAAAAACTGTTTTTT
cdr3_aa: CASSLAIGLATNEKLFF

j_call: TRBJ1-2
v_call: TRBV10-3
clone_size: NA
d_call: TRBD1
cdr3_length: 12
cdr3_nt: TGTGCCACGGGACAGGGGATAGATGGCTACACCTTC
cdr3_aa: CATGQGIDGYTF

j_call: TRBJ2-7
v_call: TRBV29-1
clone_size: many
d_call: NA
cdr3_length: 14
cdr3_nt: TGCAGCGTTGAATCCCTGGACGACGGATACGAGCAGTACTTC
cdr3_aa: CSVESLDDGYEQYF

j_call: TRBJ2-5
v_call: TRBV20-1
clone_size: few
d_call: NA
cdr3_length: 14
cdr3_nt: TGCAGTCCTTTACGGGGGCTGGGGTCGGAGACCCAGTACTTC
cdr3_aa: CSPLRGLGSETQYF

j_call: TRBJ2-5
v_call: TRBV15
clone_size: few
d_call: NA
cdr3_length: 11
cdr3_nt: TGTGCCACCAGCATGCCCGAGACCCAGTACTTC
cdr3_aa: CATSMPETQYF

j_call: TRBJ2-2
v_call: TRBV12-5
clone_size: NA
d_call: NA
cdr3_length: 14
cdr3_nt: TGTGCTAGTGGTTTGGTTGGCCTCACCGGGGAGCTGTTTTTT
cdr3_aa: CASGLVGLTGELFF

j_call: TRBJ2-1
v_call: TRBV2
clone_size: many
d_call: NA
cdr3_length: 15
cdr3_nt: TGTGCCAGCAGTGTTGCGGGTGAGGGATACAATGAGCAGTTCTTC
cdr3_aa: CASSVAGEGYNEQFF

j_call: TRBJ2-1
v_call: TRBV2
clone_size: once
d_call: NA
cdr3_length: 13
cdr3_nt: TGTGCCAGCACCGGGACCGGGGGCTATGAGCAGTTCTTC
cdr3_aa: CASTGTGGYEQFF

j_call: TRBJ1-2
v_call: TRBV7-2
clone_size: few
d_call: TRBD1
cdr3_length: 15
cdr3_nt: TGTGCCAGCAGCTTTAACACAGGGGGCGGTCGTGGCTACACCTTC
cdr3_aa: CASSFNTGGGRGYTF

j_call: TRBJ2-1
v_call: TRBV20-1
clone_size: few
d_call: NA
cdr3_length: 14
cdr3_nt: TGCAGTGTTCAGGGGGTGAGCGGGAGTGAGGGGAAAGCCTTC
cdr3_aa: CSVQGVSGSEGKAF

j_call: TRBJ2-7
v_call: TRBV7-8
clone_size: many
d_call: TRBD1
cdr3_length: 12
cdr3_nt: TGTGCCAGCAGCTACACAGGGGGAGAGCAGTACTTC
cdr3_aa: CASSYTGGEQYF